The TCR beta chain described here comes from a study of T cell responses to AZD1222 COVID-19 vaccine. Trimming removed 4 bases from V and 4 bases from J, with 13 bases in between. Per the germline V gene, CDR1 is LNHDA and CDR2 is SQIVND (reference sequence). The CDR3 runs to 15 residues. Assay: immunoSEQ multiplex PCR; the TCRdb copy retains only in-frame clones and omits some. Of over 120,000 clones detected, about nine tenths appear once; the ten largest clones hold under 2%. This clonotype originated in an adult who received the AZD1222 COVID-19 vaccine. The chain is built from TRBV19 and TRBJ2-2; D is possibly TRBD2 (7 bases). Here the sequenced sample was peripheral blood, taken 28 days after the second AZD1222 dose. This chain's CDR3 is CASSRGGPGTGELFF. The CDR3 bases are TGTGCCAGTAGTAGGGGGGGGCCGGGCACCGGGGAGCTGTTTTTT. Drawing the rest from reference TRBV19 and TRBJ2-2, the complete variable domain is DGGITQSPKYLFRKEGQNVTLSCEQNLNHDAMYWYRQDPGQGLRLIYYSQIVNDFQKGDIAEGYSVSREKKESFPLTVTSAQKNPTAFYLCASSRGGPGTGELFFGEGSRLTVL.